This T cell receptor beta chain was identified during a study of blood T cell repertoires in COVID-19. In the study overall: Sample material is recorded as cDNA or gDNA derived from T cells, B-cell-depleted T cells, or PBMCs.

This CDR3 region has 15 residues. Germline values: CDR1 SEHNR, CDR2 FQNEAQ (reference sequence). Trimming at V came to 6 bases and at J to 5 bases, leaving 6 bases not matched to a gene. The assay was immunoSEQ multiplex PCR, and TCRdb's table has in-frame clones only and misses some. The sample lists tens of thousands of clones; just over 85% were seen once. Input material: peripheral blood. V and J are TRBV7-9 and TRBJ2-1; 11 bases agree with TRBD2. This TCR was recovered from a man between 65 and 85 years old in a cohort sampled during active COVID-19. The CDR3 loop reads CASRFSGRANNEQFF. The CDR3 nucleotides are TGTGCCAGCAGATTTAGCGGGAGGGCTAACAATGAGCAGTTCTTC.